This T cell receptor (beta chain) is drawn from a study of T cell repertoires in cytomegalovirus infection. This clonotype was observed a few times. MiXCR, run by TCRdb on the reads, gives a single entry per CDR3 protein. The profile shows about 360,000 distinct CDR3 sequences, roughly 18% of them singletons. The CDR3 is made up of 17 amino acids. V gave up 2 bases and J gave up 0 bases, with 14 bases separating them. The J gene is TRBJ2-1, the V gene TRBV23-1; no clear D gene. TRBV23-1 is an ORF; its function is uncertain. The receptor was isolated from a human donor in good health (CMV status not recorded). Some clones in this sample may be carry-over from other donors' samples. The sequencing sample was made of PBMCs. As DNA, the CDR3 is TGCGCCAGCAGTCAAGCCCTCATGAGGAGCTCCTACAATGAGCAGTTCTTC. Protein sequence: CASSQALMRSSYNEQFF.